The clone carrying this T cell receptor (beta chain) was seen once. The data were obtained in a study of cytomegalovirus exposure and HLA in healthy donors. This CDR3 is built from 14 residues. Germline trimming cut 9 bases from V and 5 bases from J; bases unmatched to any gene: 9. The V gene's germline CDR1 is MNHEY and CDR2 SVGAGI. The PCR made use of 60 Vbeta and 13 Jbeta primers. The assay was immunoSEQ multiplex PCR, and TCRdb's table has in-frame clones only and misses some. Of 210,000 or so clones listed, about 89% were seen once; the top ten hold 1.3%. J is TRBJ1-4 and V is TRBV6-5, with 7 positions matching TRBD1. The sample taken for sequencing was PBMCs. The TCR was taken from a man aged 30 to 39 in good health and CMV-seronegative. CDR3 in amino acids: CASHRQGLNEKLFF. CDR3 DNA: TGTGCCAGTCACCGACAGGGATTAAATGAAAAACTGTTTTTT.